This TCR beta chain was sequenced for a study of T-cell reconstitution after alpha-beta-depleted transplantation in children. Study observations and caveats: Reportedly, alpha-beta T cells present about two months post-transplant originated from several hundred expanded clones of graft origin. T-cell counts and diversity at one year following transplant were attributed mainly to newly produced T cells.

V gave up 3 bases and J gave up 4 bases, with 18 bases separating them. The CDR3 runs to 17 residues. Germline V gene sequence: CDR1 SGHVS, CDR2 FNYEAQ. Construction of the TCRbeta library involved unique molecular identifiers. Via MiXCR, TCRdb re-called the PCR reads, giving one row per CDR3 protein. Of 780,000 or so distinct CDR3 sequences listed, under 20% are singletons. This clonotype was picked up a small number of times. Its antigen remains unidentified. This chain joins TRBV7-6 and TRBJ2-2; a possible D gene is TRBD2 (5 bases). The clonotype originates from a male patient between 10 and 17 years old who had a stem cell transplant for acute lymphoblastic leukemia, so the T cells may come from the graft donor. Material: PBMCs, mostly from graft donor cells, obtained 360 days after TCRalphabeta/CD19-depleted stem cell transplant. CDR3 loop: CASSFRNLIRGTGELFF. CDR3 coding DNA: TGTGCCAGCAGCTTCCGCAACTTAATCCGGGGCACCGGGGAGCTGTTTTTT.